The clone carrying this T cell receptor beta chain was seen once. At deep level, the assay was performed. Assay: immunoSEQ multiplex PCR; the TCRdb copy retains only in-frame clones and omits some. This table holds approximately 2.5 million clones, approximately 93% found once. This specimen comes from a study of shared clonotypes between healthy human individuals. Germline CDR1 reads SGHTA; CDR2 reads FQGTGA. V was trimmed by 0 bases and J by 7 bases, leaving 13 bases between them. There are 15 residues in the CDR3. The sequenced material came from naive CD4+ T cells from PBMCs. Subset given: CD45RA+ positively selected. V gene TRBV7-3 combines with J gene TRBJ2-1; no reliable D call. The clonotype comes from a man aged 18 to 30 in good health. Some clones in this sample may be carry-over from other donors' samples. The CDR3, as DNA: TGTGCCAGCAGCTTAACCCCTAGTGTAGGAAATGAGCAGTTCTTC. Translating it yields CASSLTPSVGNEQFF.